This TCR beta chain is from a study of patients and donors after allogeneic stem cell transplantation. One entry per CDR3 protein, called by TCRdb with MiXCR from the RT-PCR reads. Counted here are more than 850,000 distinct CDR3 sequences, 15% to 20% occurring once; the ten biggest clones make up about 6%. The table lists this clonotype with a few counts. The V end lost 4 bases, the J end lost 8 bases, and 17 bases lay between the germline ends. The CDR3 spans 13 residues. CDR1 and CDR2 from the germline V gene are DFQATT and SNEGSKA (reference sequence). The receptor was isolated from a human donor who was either an allogeneic HSCT recipient or a stem cell or donor lymphocyte infusion donor (not recorded which). It is not recorded whose cells these are; they may come from a transplant donor. Input material: blood, either unsorted or a sorted T cell fraction (not recorded which). The gene calls are TRBV20-1 and TRBJ1-2; no clear D. This CDR3 reads CSAKNAGRGGYTF. CDR3 DNA: TGCAGTGCTAAGAATGCGGGAAGAGGCGGCTACACCTTC.